Each of the 25 T cell receptor beta chains below was sequenced from the same sample in a study of naive and memory T cell subsets. Reverse transcription of blood and skin TCR RNA was primed at alpha and beta constant regions. One entry per CDR3 protein results from TCRdb running MiXCR on the UMI-ligation and nested PCR reads. The data contain around 20,000 distinct CDR3 sequences, nearly 9.5% of them singletons. The treatment is: skin biopsy from PPD injection site in Mantoux-positive individual. Unsorted total RNA, roughly 1 to 1,100 ng, was DNase treated before reverse transcription. The source was skin, collected from a tuberculin skin test site. Receptor source: an adult in good health.

This clonotype ranks as medium-sized. The chain uses TRBV6-5 and TRBJ2-1, with 14 bases matching TRBD2. The CDR3 has 15 amino acids. V lost 5 bases to trimming and J lost 10 bases; unmatched junction nucleotides: 7. Germline V gene data show CDR1 as MNHEY and CDR2 as SVGAGI. CDR3 DNA: TGTGCCAGCAGTCCGGGGACTAGCGGGAGTAAGGAGCAGTTCTTC. The encoded protein is CASSPGTSGSKEQFF.

The sample holds a few counts of this clonotype. V and J are TRBV2 and TRBJ2-7, with no clear D. The CDR3 spans 15 residues. Trimming cost V 4 bases and J 0 bases, with 13 bases left between them. Germline V gene data show CDR1 as SNHLY and CDR2 as FYNNEI. The CDR3 bases are TGTGCCAGCAGTGTTGTGGGCGGTTACTCCTACGAGCAGTACTTC. Protein sequence: CASSVVGGYSYEQYF.

Ten or more counts support this clonotype. This chain joins TRBV29-1 and TRBJ1-4; 8 nucleotides align to TRBD1. The V gene end was trimmed by 7 bases and the J gene end by 7 bases; junction bases not matched to a gene: 5. CDR1 and CDR2 from the germline V gene are SQVTM and ANQGSEA. This CDR3 spans 12 amino acids. CDR3 in DNA: TGCAGCGCCGGACAGGGACGTGAAAAACTGTTTTTT. Its translation: CSAGQGREKLFF.

The V and J genes are TRBV20-1 and TRBJ2-6, with D possibly matching TRBD2 (5 bases). This CDR3 spans 15 amino acids. The V end lost 0 bases, the J end lost 2 bases, and 8 bases lay between the germline ends. Germline CDR1 and CDR2: DFQATT and SNEGSKA (reference sequence). The CDR3 coding sequence is TGCAGTGCTAGAGATCGGACTCCTGGGGCCAACGTCCTGACTTTC. This sequence encodes CSARDRTPGANVLTF.

Many counts were recorded for this clonotype. The CDR3 sequence is CSAKGHTSGGRETQYF. CDR3 coding DNA: TGCAGTGCTAAGGGCCATACTAGCGGGGGGAGGGAGACCCAGTACTTC. The genes are TRBV20-1 and TRBJ2-5, with 12 bases identical to TRBD2. CDR1 is DFQATT and CDR2 is SNEGSKA in the germline V gene (reference sequence). The CDR3 spans 16 residues. V was pared by 4 bases and J by 5 bases, with 11 bases of the junction left unmatched.

This clonotype appeared many times. This chain uses TRBV30 with TRBJ2-1, with 8 bases lining up with TRBD2. Germline trimming cut 1 base from V and 9 bases from J; bases unmatched to any gene: 5. The CDR3 covers 13 residues. The germline V gene has CDR1 GTSNPN and CDR2 SVGIG (reference sequence). Here the CDR3 reads CAWSALAGSEQFF. The CDR3 region has the DNA TGTGCCTGGAGTGCCTTAGCGGGATCTGAGCAGTTCTTC. The full variable domain, with the rest looked up from reference TRBV30 and TRBJ2-1, is SQTIHQWPATLVQPVGSPLSLECTVEGTSNPNLYWYRQAAGRGLQLLFYSVGIGQISSEVPQNLSASRPQDRQFILSSKKLLLSDSGFYLCAWSALAGSEQFFGPGTRLTVL.

This clonotype was counted at least ten times. The V and J genes are TRBV20-1 and TRBJ2-7; a weak D match, TRBD2 (5 bases). This CDR3 region has 13 residues. Germline-derived CDR1 and CDR2 are DFQATT and SNEGSKA (reference sequence). V gave up 6 bases and J gave up 1 base, with 13 bases separating them. The CDR3 DNA reads as TGCAGTGCCGAGCGAGCGGTGTCCTACGAGCAGTACTTC. Translated, it gives CSAERAVSYEQYF.

This clonotype came up many times. The chain employs TRBV2 and TRBJ1-6; a weak D match, TRBD1 (6 bases). The V gene's germline CDR1 is SNHLY and CDR2 FYNNEI. V lost 10 bases to trimming and J lost 7 bases, with 14 bases between them. CDR3 length equals 13 residues. The CDR3 loop reads CAKQGVLNSPLHF. The CDR3 DNA is TGTGCCAAACAGGGTGTACTCAATTCACCCCTCCACTTT.

This clonotype has a count of ten or more. CDR3 sequence: CASSLGGGRAVEQFF. The CDR3 DNA reads as TGTGCCAGCAGCTTAGGAGGCGGGAGGGCCGTTGAGCAGTTCTTC. This chain connects TRBV7-3 to TRBJ2-1; TRBD2 aligns across 9 bases. Germline V gene lookup returns CDR1 SGHTA and CDR2 FQGTGA. This CDR3 comprises 15 residues. Germline trimming cut 2 bases from V and 9 bases from J; bases unmatched to any gene: 8. The variable domain in full, completed from reference TRBV7-3 and TRBJ2-1, reads GAGVSQTPSNKVTEKGKYVELRCDPISGHTALYWYRQSLGQGPEFLIYFQGTGAADDSGLPNDRFFAVRPEGSVSTLKIQRTERGDSAVYLCASSLGGGRAVEQFFGPGTRLTVL.

This clonotype was detected many times. V usage is TRBV12-5 and J usage is TRBJ1-2; 9 bases match TRBD1. The CDR3 sequence is 16 residues long. Germline V gene data show CDR1 as LGHNT and CDR2 as FRNRAP. J gave up 6 bases and V 2 bases, and 10 bases lay outside the gene matches. CDR3: CASGLLGGDRVNGYTF. CDR3 bases: TGTGCTAGTGGTTTGCTTGGGGGGGACAGGGTGAATGGCTACACCTTC.

V and J are TRBV20-1 and TRBJ1-5; TRBD1 matches 9 bases. The CDR3 is made up of 15 amino acids. Trimming took 5 bases from V and 2 from J; bases not matched to a gene: 7. Germline values: CDR1 DFQATT, CDR2 SNEGSKA (reference sequence). In nucleotides, the CDR3 is TGCAGTGCTTATACAGGGGGCGCGGGCAATCAGCCCCAGCATTTT. Translation: CSAYTGGAGNQPQHF.

By frequency in the sample, this clonotype is large. This chain uses TRBV29-1 with TRBJ2-5; D call uncertain. V dropped 7 bases and J dropped 5 bases, with 11 bases sitting between them. In germline, CDR1 is SQVTM, CDR2 ANQGSEA. This CDR3 is 11 amino acids long. The CDR3 DNA reads as TGCAGCGCTAGGGCCCAGGAGACCCAGTACTTC. It encodes CSARAQETQYF.

Concerning this clonotype itself: A much larger clone lies one base from this, so it may be a read error. V is TRBV27 and J is TRBJ2-3; D might be TRBD2 (5 bases). The ends were cut back, 5 bases at V and 1 base at J, with 13 bases in the middle. The CDR3 covers 15 residues. The germline gives CDR1 MNHEY, CDR2 SMNVEV (reference sequence). The CDR3 is CASSLREGRTDTQYF. CDR3 nucleotides: TGTGCCAGCAGTCTACGCGAGGGTCGCACAGATACGCAGTATTTT.

This clonotype was seen at least ten times. The chain links TRBV4-1 to TRBJ2-3; 9 bases fit TRBD2. There are 17 residues in the CDR3. The V segment lost 4 bases and the J segment 0 bases; nucleotides outside the gene matches: 8. Per germline, CDR1 MGHRA and CDR2 YSYEKL. The CDR3 is CASSPSYSGRSTDTQYF. CDR3 nucleotide sequence: TGCGCCAGCAGCCCAAGCTATAGCGGGAGAAGCACAGATACGCAGTATTTT.

The sample holds many counts of this clonotype. The chain has TRBV15 and TRBJ1-5, with a possible D match to TRBD1 (5 bases). The CDR3 runs 12 residues. Germline CDR1 is LNHNV and CDR2 is YYDKDF (reference sequence). V shed 9 bases and J shed 0 bases, with 6 bases lying between them. The CDR3 reads CATRGSNQPQHF. DNA of the CDR3: TGTGCCACAAGGGGTAGCAATCAGCCCCAGCATTTT. The full variable domain, with the rest looked up from reference TRBV15 and TRBJ1-5, is DAMVIQNPRYQVTQFGKPVTLSCSQTLNHNVMYWYQQKSSQAPKLLFHYYDKDFNNEADTPDNFQSRRPNTSFCFLDIRSPGLGDTAMYLCATRGSNQPQHFGDGTRLSIL.

This clonotype was found a few times. This sequence joins TRBV14 and TRBJ2-1; unclear D gene. Germline V gene data show CDR1 as SGHDN and CDR2 as FVKESK. The CDR3 is 11 residues long. The ends were cut back, 0 bases at V and 13 bases at J, with 7 bases in the middle. CDR3 protein: CASSQERLQFF. The CDR3 nucleotides are TGTGCCAGCAGCCAAGAGAGACTTCAGTTCTTC.

At least ten counts were recorded for this clonotype. Written as DNA, the CDR3 is TGTGCCACCAGTGATTTGAGGGACAGGATCTACGAGCAGTACTTC. This gives the protein CATSDLRDRIYEQYF. J is TRBJ2-7 and V is TRBV24-1; 8 nucleotides agree with TRBD1. Losses at the gene ends were 0 bases for V and 3 bases for J; bases not matched to a gene: 3. The CDR3 is made up of 15 amino acids. Germline loops: CDR1 KGHDR, CDR2 SFDVKD.

The sample holds many counts of this clonotype. The CDR3 DNA follows: TGCAGTGCTACCCGGACCGGCAACAATGAGCAGTTCTTC. Amino acids: CSATRTGNNEQFF. J is TRBJ2-1 and V is TRBV20-1; the D is unclear. Trimming pared 4 bases from V and 5 bases from J, leaving 12 bases between. Germline CDR1 and CDR2: DFQATT and SNEGSKA (reference sequence). This CDR3 is 13 amino acids long.

This clonotype ranks as medium-sized. V and J are TRBV7-9 and TRBJ2-2, with 9 bases lining up with TRBD1. Germline V gene lookup returns CDR1 SEHNR and CDR2 FQNEAQ (reference sequence). Trimming cost V 5 bases and J 6 bases; bases outside gene matches: 7. The CDR3 runs 15 residues. Here the CDR3 DNA reads TGTGCCAGCAGCGACCGGGACAGGGTACCCGGGGAGCTGTTTTTT. It is translated as CASSDRDRVPGELFF.

Within the sample, this clonotype is medium-sized. The chain recombines TRBV29-1 with TRBJ1-2, with D possibly being TRBD1 (5 bases). The CDR3 runs 12 residues. Germline-derived CDR1 and CDR2 are SQVTM and ANQGSEA. Trimming shortened V by 3 bases and J by 2 bases, and 7 bases separated the two germline ends. CDR3 residues: CSVEDKNYGYTF. The CDR3 DNA sequence: TGCAGCGTTGAGGACAAGAACTATGGCTACACCTTC.

The chain is built from TRBV5-6 and TRBJ1-1; 10 bases map to TRBD1. The germline gives CDR1 SGHDT, CDR2 YYEEEE. The CDR3 length is 16 residues. V lost 4 bases, J lost 6 bases, and 12 bases stayed unmatched. The CDR3: CASSHTHGTGVPEAFF. The CDR3 coding sequence is TGTGCCAGCAGCCATACCCACGGGACAGGGGTTCCTGAAGCTTTCTTT.

This clonotype showed up many times. The V gene is TRBV29-1, the J gene TRBJ1-3; 7 bases match TRBD1. Unmatched junction bases numbered 4, after V lost 4 bases and J lost 7 bases. Germline CDR1 is SQVTM and CDR2 is ANQGSEA. The CDR3 contains 12 residues. The CDR3 DNA sequence: TGCAGCGTTGGGGGACAGACGAACACCATATATTTT. Translated: CSVGGQTNTIYF.

CDR3 loop: CSVEPAGAFF. The CDR3 nucleotides are TGCAGCGTTGAACCCGCGGGAGCTTTCTTT. The chain joins TRBV29-1 to TRBJ1-1; D gene uncertain. This CDR3 contains 10 residues. Germline V gives CDR1 SQVTM, CDR2 ANQGSEA. V was clipped by 2 bases and J by 10 bases, with 8 bases between them.

This clonotype was seen only a few times. This chain joins TRBV2 and TRBJ2-3; D gene uncertain. V lost 7 bases and J lost 0, with 11 bases in between. The CDR3 is 14 residues long. Germline loops: CDR1 SNHLY, CDR2 FYNNEI. The DNA of the CDR3 is TGTGCCAGCACCCAATTGACAAGCACAGATACGCAGTATTTT. Protein: CASTQLTSTDTQYF.

Comments on this clonotype: This may come from a read error, since a much larger clone is one base off. This CDR3 is missing its conserved last phenylalanine or tryptophan, likely due to a read error. The V and J genes are TRBV6-5 and TRBJ1-1; 7 bases match TRBD1. Germline loops: CDR1 MNHEY, CDR2 SVGAGI. CDR3 length: 16 amino acids. Trimming removed 7 bases from V and 5 bases from J; junction bases left unmatched: 16. The CDR3 sequence: CASKIGTVRRGTEAFL. CDR3 DNA sequence: TGTGCCAGCAAAATAGGGACAGTCAGGCGGGGTACTGAAGCTTTCTTA.